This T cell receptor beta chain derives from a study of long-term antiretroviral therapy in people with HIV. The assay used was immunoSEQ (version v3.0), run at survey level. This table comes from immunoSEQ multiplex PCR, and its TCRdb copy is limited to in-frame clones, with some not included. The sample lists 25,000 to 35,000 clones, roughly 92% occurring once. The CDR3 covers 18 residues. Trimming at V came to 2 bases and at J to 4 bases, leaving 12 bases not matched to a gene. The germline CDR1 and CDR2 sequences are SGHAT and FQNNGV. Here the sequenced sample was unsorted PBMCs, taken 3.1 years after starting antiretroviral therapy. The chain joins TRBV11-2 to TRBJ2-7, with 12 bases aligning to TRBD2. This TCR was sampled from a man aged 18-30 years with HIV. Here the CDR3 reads CASSLPTTSGRHRYEQYF. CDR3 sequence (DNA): TGTGCCAGCAGCTTACCGACCACTAGCGGGAGGCACCGGTACGAGCAGTACTTC. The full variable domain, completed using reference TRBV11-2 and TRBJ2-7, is EAGVAQSPRYKIIEKRQSVAFWCNPISGHATLYWYQQILGQGPKLLIQFQNNGVVDDSQLPKDRFSAERLKGVDSTLKIQPAKLEDSAVYLCASSLPTTSGRHRYEQYFGPGTRLTVT.